This T cell receptor (beta chain) was sequenced in a study of blood T cells in healthy people across ages. Study observations and caveats: Researchers judged that diversity estimates from one million T cells fell short of true values. While age rose, TCR beta diversity per million T cells dropped in a roughly linear way.

With a J-beta primer mix and a sample-barcoded 5' primer, a second PCR ran roughly 6 to 12 cycles. TCRdb analysed the 5' RACE reads with MiXCR anew, one entry per CDR3 protein. The profile shows more than 550,000 distinct CDR3 sequences, about 20% of them singletons. This clonotype was recorded a few times. Its antigen remains unknown. The receptor was derived from a man between 65 and 80 years old in good health. The sample taken for sequencing was blood.

CDR3 region: CSAREESRTDTQYF. CDR3 in DNA: TGCAGTGCTAGAGAGGAGAGCCGCACAGATACGCAGTATTTT. This chain joins TRBV20-1 and TRBJ2-3; no clear D. The CDR3 spans 14 residues. The V end lost 0 bases, the J end lost 1 base, and 8 bases lay between the germline ends. Germline CDR1 is DFQATT and CDR2 is SNEGSKA (reference sequence).